What follows describes a single T cell receptor beta chain. This clone was seen a single time. Its antigen is unknown. The sample holds no much larger clone one base away, and base qualities are not on file. This sample was taken from a study of blood T cell repertoires in COVID-19 (dated by TCRdb to between 2020 and 2021). For context, the study as a whole: Samples from collaborators originated in the United States, Italy and Spain and spanned both the acute and convalescent phases of COVID-19. Deeply sampled blood TCRbeta repertoires from subjects exposed to, actively infected with, or recovered from COVID-19 were included in the dataset. The repertoires were released in a freely available public database intended as a resource for research on the immune response to SARS-CoV-2. Where available, HLA class I and class II types were taken from metadata supplied by the sample provider and were not determined by assay-based typing. Samples came from the ongoing ImmuneRACE study (first 160 participants) plus 1,254 subjects from 6 global collaborators. Nearly every sample came with metadata listing a de-identified subject ID, COVID-19 status, age in years and sex. The material from the prospective study consisted of cDNA or gDNA derived from T cells, B-cell-depleted T cells, or PBMCs. The paper's findings and limits, for the study overall: Clinical and demographic metadata were provided uncurated, with the amount varying by source and participant.

Cut back by 4 bases and 2 bases, the V and J ends lie 9 bases apart. The cysteine opens and the phenylalanine closes a CDR3 of 15 amino acids. The entry retains the CDR3 DNA only, 45 bases that are in frame from base 1. For CDR1 and CDR2, the germline V gene lists MGHDK and SYGVNS. In the prospective study, participants were about 18 to 95 years old, resided in about two dozen geographic areas of the United States, and were enrolled through a virtual design. In the prospective study, cohorts were assigned on the basis of participant-reported clinical history obtained from a screening survey and a study questionnaire. Exposed participants had been in contact, within 2 weeks of entering the study, with a person who had a PCR-confirmed or clinician-diagnosed case of COVID-19. In the prospective study, mobile phlebotomists collected whole blood, serum and a nasopharyngeal or oropharyngeal swab from each participant. Participants in the prospective study had the option to provide additional blood draws and questionnaires over a roughly two-month period. Before DNA extraction, prospective study blood samples were shipped either frozen or at room temperature.

TCRbeta CDR3 regions were amplified from genomic DNA using the immunoSEQ Assay, a bias-controlled multiplex PCR. Per the source publication's procedure: Nucleated cell counts per sample were estimated from amplification of reference gene primers within the assay. To quantify the absolute abundance of each unique TCRbeta CDR3 rearrangement, sequence reads were collapsed and filtered. For each sample, productive Simpson clonality was calculated as the square root of Simpson's diversity index across productive rearrangements. The table was pulled from immuneACCESS by TCRdb, which kept in-frame rearrangements only. Such tables lose some clones; where checked, under half of the loss comes from unresolved V genes, and the rest has no known cause. That table supplies the V and J calls and clone size; D and trimming were determined from the DNA. This sample gives about 250,000 clones in total; about four fifths of them show up just once. 3% to 4.5% of the sample goes to the ten largest clones.

The material sequenced was PBMCs or T cells enriched from blood (not recorded which). The chain is made from TRBV25-1 and TRBJ1-6, and possibly TRBD1, on 5 matching bases. This sequence was found in a woman in her 40s who had been exposed to COVID-19. The base sequence is TGTGCCAGCAGTGCGGGGGGTGCCTATAATTCACCCCTCCACTTT. Its protein is CASSAGGAYNSPLHF. Reference TRBV25-1 and TRBJ1-6 proteins supply the regions before and after the CDR3; the full variable domain is: EADIYQTPRYLVIGTGKKITLECSQTMGHDKMYWYQQDPGMELHLIHYSYGVNSTEKGDLSSESTVSRIRTEHFPLTLESARPSHTSQYLCASSAGGAYNSPLHFGNGTRLTVT.